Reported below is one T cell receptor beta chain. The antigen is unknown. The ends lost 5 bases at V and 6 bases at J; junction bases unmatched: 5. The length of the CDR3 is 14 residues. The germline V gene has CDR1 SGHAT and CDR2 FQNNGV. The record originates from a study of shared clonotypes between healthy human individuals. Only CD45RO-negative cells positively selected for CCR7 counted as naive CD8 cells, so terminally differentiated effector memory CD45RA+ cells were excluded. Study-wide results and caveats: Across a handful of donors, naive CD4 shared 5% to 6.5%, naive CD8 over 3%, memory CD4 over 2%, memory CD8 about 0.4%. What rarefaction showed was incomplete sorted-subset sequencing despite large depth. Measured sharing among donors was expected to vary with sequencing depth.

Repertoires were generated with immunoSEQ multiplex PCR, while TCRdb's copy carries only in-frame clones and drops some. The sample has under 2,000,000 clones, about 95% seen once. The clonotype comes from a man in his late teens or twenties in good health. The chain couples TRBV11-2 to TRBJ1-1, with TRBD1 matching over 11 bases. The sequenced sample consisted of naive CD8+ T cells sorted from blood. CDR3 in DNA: TGTGCCAGCAGCCTAGGACAGGGGGCTCCTGAAGCTTTCTTT. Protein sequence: CASSLGQGAPEAFF.